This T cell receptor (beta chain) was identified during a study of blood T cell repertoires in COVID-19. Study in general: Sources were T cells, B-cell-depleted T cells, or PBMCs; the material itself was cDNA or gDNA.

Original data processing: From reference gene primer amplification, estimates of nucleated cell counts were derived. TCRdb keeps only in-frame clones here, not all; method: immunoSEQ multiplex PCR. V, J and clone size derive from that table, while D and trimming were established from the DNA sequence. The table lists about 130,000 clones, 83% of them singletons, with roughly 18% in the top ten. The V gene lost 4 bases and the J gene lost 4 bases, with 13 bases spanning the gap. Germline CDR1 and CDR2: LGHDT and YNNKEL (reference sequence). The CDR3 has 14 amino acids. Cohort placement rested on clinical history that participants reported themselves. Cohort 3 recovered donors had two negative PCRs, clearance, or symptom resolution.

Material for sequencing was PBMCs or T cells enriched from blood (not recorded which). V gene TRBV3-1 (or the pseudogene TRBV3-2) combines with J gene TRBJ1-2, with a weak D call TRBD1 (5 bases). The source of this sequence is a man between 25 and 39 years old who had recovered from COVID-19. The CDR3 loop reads CASSLPGLGYGYTF. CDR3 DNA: TGTGCCAGCAGCCTACCGGGACTTGGCTATGGCTACACCTTC.